This T cell receptor beta chain originates from a study of Graves' ophthalmopathy and Graves' hyperthyroidism. Study overall: At initial diagnosis, peripheral blood was obtained, and this preceded any treatment.

Pregnancy or lactation, uncontrolled infections and other autoimmune diseases were grounds for excluding patients. This clonotype was counted between two and nine times. There are 14 residues in the CDR3. The germline CDR1 and CDR2 sequences are SGHAT and FQNNGV. V lost 8 bases and J lost 1; bases outside the gene matches: 7. The authors amplified TCR beta CDR3 regions from RNA transcripts. A first-round RT-PCR used HTBI primers, followed by a second-round multiplex PCR. Each CDR3 protein is one row after TCRdb ran MiXCR on the multiplex PCR reads. The sample has hundreds of thousands of distinct CDR3 sequences; roughly 14% are singletons.

Sample: blood. The genes are TRBV11-2 and TRBJ2-5, with 7 positions matching TRBD2. This receptor was taken from a woman in her 30s with Graves' ophthalmopathy. The CDR3 DNA reads TGTGCCAGCTGGGGAGGGCTATTCCAAGAGACCCAGTACTTC. Translated, it gives CASWGGLFQETQYF.